This T cell receptor (beta chain) was recorded in a study of blood T cell repertoires in COVID-19. Sequencing used immunoSEQ multiplex PCR; TCRdb keeps in-frame clones, though not all of them. The table lists under 300,000 clones, roughly 90% of them singletons. Trimming removed 6 bases from V and 6 bases from J; junction bases left unmatched: 7. Germline V gene lookup returns CDR1 MDHEN and CDR2 SYDVKM. The CDR3 spans 14 residues. This sequence was found in a woman under 40 with active or convalescent COVID-19. The specimen was peripheral blood. The V gene is TRBV28, the J gene TRBJ2-2; 7 nucleotides match TRBD1. This CDR3 reads CASRRQGGAGELFF. CDR3 coding DNA: TGTGCCAGCAGACGACAGGGTGGGGCCGGGGAGCTGTTTTTT.